This T cell receptor beta chain was recovered during a study of Ad26.COV2.S vaccination and SARS-CoV-2 variants. About the study: Intramuscularly, Ad26.COV2.S was given either once or twice, 56 days apart.

V was shortened by 6 bases and J by 5 bases, with 14 bases between the two germline ends. The V gene's germline CDR1 is MDHEN and CDR2 SYDVKM. The CDR3 sequence is 13 residues long. Here immunoSEQ multiplex PCR was the method, and the copy in TCRdb shows in-frame clones only, minus some. The sample has fewer than 500,000 clones; about 88% are singletons. Treatment here: 19 received Ad26.COV2.S at low or high dose, single or two shots; about five received placebo; per-sample allocation not given. At day 63 after the first vaccine or placebo injection, samples were drawn. This rearrangement joins TRBV28 to TRBJ2-7; possible D gene TRBD1, 5 bases. The source was peripheral blood, collected in a trial of Ad26.COV2.S vaccine versus placebo. The receptor was derived from a person between 18 and 65 years old who received the Ad26.COV2.S COVID-19 vaccine or a placebo. CDR3 in DNA: TGTGCCAGCAGCCAGGGTAATTTCCACGAGCAGTACTTC. It yields the protein CASSQGNFHEQYF.